The source of this T cell receptor beta chain is a study of tumor and adjacent non-tumor tissue in lung cancer. About the study: Aged roughly 31 to 76 years, patients included fewer than 11 men and 4 to 6 women with stage I to III disease. On average, productive TCRbeta reads reached some 4.4 million per sample.

The template was RNA from unsorted bulk tissue. This non-tumor lung sample came from over 3 cm beyond the tumor edge. Remarks on this clonotype: Its antigen is unknown. Sequence at one end of the junction differs from germline and may be a read error.

TCRbeta libraries were built with three rounds of nested PCR, modified from ARM-PCR. TCRdb re-analysed the multiplex PCR reads in MiXCR, keeping a single row per CDR3 protein. The data show about 80,000 distinct CDR3 sequences, roughly 80% seen once. The CDR3 sequence is 14 residues long. Germline V gene lookup returns CDR1 LGHNA and CDR2 YNFKEQ. Findings and limits, study-wide: Normal lung showed higher cumulative top 100 clone frequency than tumor. Significantly higher TCR diversity was found in tumor than normal lung.

The rearrangement joins TRBV4-2 to TRBJ1-1; D unresolved. The receptor was isolated from a man between 60 and 75 years old with non-small cell lung cancer. Sequencing was performed on distant non-tumor lung tissue. CDR3 sequence: CANSRPAVAAEAFF. The CDR3 region has the DNA TGCGCCAACAGCCGTCCTGCGGTTGCGGCTGAAGCTTTCTTT.